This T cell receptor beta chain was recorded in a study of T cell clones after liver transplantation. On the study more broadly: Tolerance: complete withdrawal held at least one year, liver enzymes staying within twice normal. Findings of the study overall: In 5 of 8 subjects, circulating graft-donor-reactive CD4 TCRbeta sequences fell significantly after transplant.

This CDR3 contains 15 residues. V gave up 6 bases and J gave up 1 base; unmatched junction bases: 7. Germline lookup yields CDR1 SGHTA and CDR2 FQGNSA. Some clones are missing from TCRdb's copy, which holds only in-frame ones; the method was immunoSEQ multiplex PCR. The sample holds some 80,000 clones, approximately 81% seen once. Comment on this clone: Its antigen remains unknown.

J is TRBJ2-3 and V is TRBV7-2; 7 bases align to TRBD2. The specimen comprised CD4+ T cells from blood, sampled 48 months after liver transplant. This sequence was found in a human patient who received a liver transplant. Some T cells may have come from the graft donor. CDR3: CASRGSGVRTDTQYF. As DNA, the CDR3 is TGTGCCAGCAGAGGGAGCGGGGTGCGCACAGATACGCAGTATTTT.